This TCR beta chain was identified in a study of blood T cells in healthy people across ages. It was with a sample-barcoded 5' primer and a J-beta primer mix that a second PCR of about 7 to 12 cycles was run. TCRdb re-derived calls from the 5' RACE reads in MiXCR, one entry per CDR3 protein. The sample lists hundreds of thousands of distinct CDR3 sequences, 40% to 60% seen once, with roughly 13% in the top ten. The study's findings and limits: Lack of knowledge of donor CMV status possibly confounded expanded clonotype changes.

This clonotype was counted ten times or more. Its antigen is currently unknown. Per the germline V gene, CDR1 is MNHEY and CDR2 is SMNVEV (reference sequence). V was cut by 3 bases and J by 0 bases, with 9 bases left in between. The CDR3 spans 14 residues. The source material was blood. This receptor was obtained from a man under 40 in good health. This chain links TRBV27 with TRBJ2-7; D remains ambiguous. CDR3 sequence (DNA): TGTGCCAGCAGTTTCCAGCCGAGCTCCTACGAGCAGTACTTC. Translation: CASSFQPSSYEQYF.